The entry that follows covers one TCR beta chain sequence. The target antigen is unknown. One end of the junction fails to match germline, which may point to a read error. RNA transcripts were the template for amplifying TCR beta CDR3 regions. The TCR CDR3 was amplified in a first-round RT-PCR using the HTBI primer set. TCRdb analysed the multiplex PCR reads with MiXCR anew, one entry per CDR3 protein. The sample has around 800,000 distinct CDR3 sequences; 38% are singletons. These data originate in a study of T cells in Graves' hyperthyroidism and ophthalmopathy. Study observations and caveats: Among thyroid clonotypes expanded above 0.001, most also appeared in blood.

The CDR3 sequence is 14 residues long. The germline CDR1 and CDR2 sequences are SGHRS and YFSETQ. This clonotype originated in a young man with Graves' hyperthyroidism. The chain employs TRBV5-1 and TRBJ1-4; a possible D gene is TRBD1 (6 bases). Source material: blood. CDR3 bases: TGCGCCAGCGCCGGGCCAGGGGCTAATGAAAAACTGCTTTTT. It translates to CASAGPGANEKLLF.